These 19 T cell receptor beta chains were all obtained from the same sample, sequenced in a study of blood T cell repertoires in COVID-19. Only in-frame clones appear in the TCRdb table, and some are missing; sequencing was by immunoSEQ multiplex PCR. Of under 200,000 clones in the sample, approximately 80% were seen once. Material: peripheral blood. The receptors originated from a human donor in a cohort sampled during active COVID-19.

The chain recombines TRBV27 with TRBJ1-1; possibly TRBD1 for D (5 bases). The CDR3 loop spans 14 amino acids. The germline V gene has CDR1 MNHEY and CDR2 SMNVEV (reference sequence). The V and J ends lost 6 bases and 4 bases respectively, with 15 bases between them. The CDR3 loop reads CASRPREVGTEAFF. Here the CDR3 DNA reads TGTGCCAGCAGGCCCAGGGAGGTCGGCACTGAAGCTTTCTTT.

The CDR3 bases are TGTGCCAGCACCTCGACGCGGCCGGACTACGAGCAGTACTTC. Translating gives CASTSTRPDYEQYF. This chain joins TRBV27 and TRBJ2-7, with D uncertain. There are 14 residues in the CDR3. V dropped 7 bases and J dropped 3 bases, with 16 bases sitting between them. Germline V gene sequence: CDR1 MNHEY, CDR2 SMNVEV (reference sequence).

The rearrangement links TRBV19 to TRBJ2-5; TRBD2 aligns across 10 bases. Per the germline V gene, CDR1 is LNHDA and CDR2 is SQIVND (reference sequence). Trimming removed 9 bases from V and 5 bases from J; junction bases left unmatched: 12. The CDR3 length is 15 residues. The CDR3 DNA reads as TGTGCCAGCGAGGGGCTAGCGGGAGTCGGGGAGACCCAGTACTTC. It is translated as CASEGLAGVGETQYF.

This clone was seen once. The V gene is TRBV7-2, the J gene TRBJ2-5; 13 nucleotides match TRBD2. The germline CDR1 and CDR2 sequences are SGHTA and FQGNSA. The CDR3 consists of 16 residues. After removal of 2 bases from V and 3 bases from J, the junction contained 3 bases not matched to a gene. The chain's CDR3 is CASSLITSGGEETQYF. CDR3 in DNA: TGTGCCAGCAGCTTAATCACTAGCGGGGGGGAAGAGACCCAGTACTTC.

The chain has TRBV20-1 and TRBJ2-7; possibly TRBD2 for D (5 bases). From germline, CDR1 is DFQATT and CDR2 SNEGSKA (reference sequence). Trimming removed 3 bases from V and 3 bases from J, with 12 bases in between. This CDR3 has 13 residues. The CDR3 region is CSASGPAGYEQYF. The CDR3 nucleotides read TGCAGTGCTAGTGGGCCGGCGGGCTACGAGCAGTACTTC.

This chain uses TRBV9 with TRBJ2-7; D gene unclear. Germline CDR1 is SGDLS and CDR2 is YYNGEE. Trimming took off 4 bases at V and 3 bases at J, with 14 bases between the two ends. This CDR3 region has 14 residues. For the CDR3, the DNA is TGTGCCAGCAGCCCACGTACAGAGATCTACGAGCAGTACTTC. It yields the protein CASSPRTEIYEQYF.

V gene TRBV11-3 combines with J gene TRBJ2-1, with TRBD2 identical over 7 bases. This CDR3 contains 16 residues. V shed 3 bases and J 0 bases; nucleotides not matched to a gene: 5. The germline CDR1 and CDR2 sequences are SGHNT and YENEEA. The CDR3 DNA follows: TGTGCCAGCAGCTTGGGAGGGGCGGCCTCCTACAATGAGCAGTTCTTC. Its translation is CASSLGGAASYNEQFF.

V usage is TRBV27 and J usage is TRBJ2-6; a possible D gene is TRBD1 (7 bases). This CDR3 spans 15 amino acids. Germline CDR1 is MNHEY and CDR2 is SMNVEV (reference sequence). V dropped 8 bases and J dropped 4 bases, with 15 bases sitting between them. This chain's CDR3 is CASRGTVRGANVLTF. Written as DNA, the CDR3 is TGTGCCAGCCGGGGGACAGTTCGAGGGGCCAACGTCCTGACTTTC.

This rearrangement joins TRBV4-1 to TRBJ2-7; 14 bases are a match to TRBD2. The CDR3 is 17 residues long. The germline V gene encodes CDR1 MGHRA and CDR2 YSYEKL. V was pared by 0 bases and J by 4 bases, with 5 bases of the junction left unmatched. CDR3 nucleotide sequence: TGCGCCAGCAGCCAAGAAGGACTAGCGGGAGGACTATACGAGCAGTACTTC. Its translation is CASSQEGLAGGLYEQYF.

The chain carries TRBV12-3 or TRBV12-4 and TRBJ1-1; TRBD1 agrees at 7 bases. The CDR3 has 13 residues. Trimming removed 0 bases from V and 8 bases from J; junction bases left unmatched: 3. CDR3 residues: CASSLARTGEAFF. Here the CDR3 DNA reads TGTGCCAGCAGTTTAGCTCGGACAGGCGAAGCTTTCTTT.

The chain is built from TRBV7-2 and TRBJ1-6, with D possibly matching TRBD1 (5 bases). Germline values: CDR1 SGHTA, CDR2 FQGNSA. The CDR3 contains 16 residues. Trimming pared 0 bases from V and 7 bases from J, leaving 13 bases between. The CDR3, as DNA: TGTGCCAGCAGCTTAGCGCTTGGGGGGGGGAATTCACCCCTCCACTTT. Translated: CASSLALGGGNSPLHF.

The V call is TRBV29-1, the J call TRBJ1-2, with 8 bases matching TRBD1. Germline CDR1 is SQVTM and CDR2 is ANQGSEA. The V and J ends lost 5 bases and 8 bases, in that order; junction bases with no gene match: 7. The CDR3 has 12 residues. CDR3 loop: CSVLSTGEGYTF. In DNA, the CDR3 is TGCAGCGTTCTTTCGACAGGGGAGGGCTACACCTTC.

This rearrangement joins TRBV27 to TRBJ2-7, with 8 nucleotides matching TRBD2. Germline CDR1 is MNHEY and CDR2 is SMNVEV (reference sequence). V lost 3 bases to trimming and J lost 2 bases; unmatched junction nucleotides: 12. CDR3 size: 17 residues. Here the CDR3 DNA reads TGTGCCAGCAGTTTTAGCTTTAGGACTAGCAGACCCTACGAGCAGTACTTC. Encoded protein: CASSFSFRTSRPYEQYF.

The chain joins TRBV4-1 to TRBJ1-1; no clear D gene. Germline values: CDR1 MGHRA, CDR2 YSYEKL. This CDR3 has 16 amino acids. V dropped 1 base and J dropped 1 base, with 13 bases sitting between them. The CDR3: CASSQAPEGKNTEAFF. CDR3 sequence (DNA): TGCGCCAGCAGCCAAGCTCCGGAGGGTAAGAACACTGAAGCTTTCTTT.

CDR3 residues: CASSVVGGTSLSSYNEQFF. In nucleotides, the CDR3 is TGTGCCAGCAGCGTAGTTGGGGGGACTAGCCTTAGCTCCTACAATGAGCAGTTCTTC. The J gene is TRBJ2-1, the V gene TRBV9; TRBD2 aligns across 9 bases. Per the germline V gene, CDR1 is SGDLS and CDR2 is YYNGEE. V shed 0 bases and J 0 bases; nucleotides not matched to a gene: 10. The CDR3 length is 19 residues.

CDR3 amino acids: CASSRRENTEAFF. The CDR3 region has the DNA TGTGCCAGCAGCAGGCGGGAGAACACTGAAGCTTTCTTT. J is TRBJ1-1 and V is TRBV7-8; D is undetermined. The CDR3 runs 13 residues. Germline CDR1 reads SGHVS; CDR2 reads FQNEAQ. The germline V and J ends were trimmed by 5 bases and 1 base, with 8 bases remaining between them. Full variable domain (rest looked up from reference TRBV7-8 and TRBJ1-1): GAGVSQSPRYKVAKRGQDVALRCDPISGHVSLFWYQQALGQGPEFLTYFQNEAQLDKSGLPSDRFFAERPEGSVSTLKIQRTQQEDSAVYLCASSRRENTEAFFGQGTRLTVV.

This chain connects TRBV3-1 (or the pseudogene TRBV3-2) to TRBJ1-6; 10 bases fit TRBD1. This CDR3 is 16 amino acids long. Looked up from germline, CDR1 is LGHDT and CDR2 is YNNKEL (reference sequence). V lost 3 bases, J lost 9 bases, and 8 bases stayed unmatched. DNA of the CDR3: TGTGCCAGCAGCCATATGGACCGGGACAGGGGTTCACCCCTCCACTTT. Its protein is CASSHMDRDRGSPLHF.

This chain connects TRBV7-9 to TRBJ1-1, with TRBD1 as a possible D gene (6 bases). Germline V gene lookup returns CDR1 SEHNR and CDR2 FQNEAQ (reference sequence). The V end lost 5 bases, the J end lost 11 bases, and 15 bases lay between the germline ends. The CDR3 runs 12 residues. The CDR3 here is CASSPSSGEAFF. CDR3 bases: TGTGCCAGCAGCCCCAGTTCAGGGGAGGCTTTCTTT.

The chain employs TRBV11-3 and TRBJ2-7, with D perhaps matching TRBD2 (5 bases). CDR1 SGHNT and CDR2 YENEEA come from the germline V gene. The V and J ends lost 2 bases and 5 bases respectively, with 13 bases between them. This CDR3 contains 14 residues. CDR3 coding DNA: TGTGCCAGCAGCTTATCCGGGAACCTAAACGAGCAGTACTTC. Encoded protein: CASSLSGNLNEQYF.